The TCR beta chain described here comes from a study of CD8+CD57+ T cells in acquired aplastic anemia (dated by TCRdb to between 2018 and 2020). Regarding the research as a whole: Extracted DNA from sorted CD4+ and CD8+ cells averaged approximately 3 ug, ranging from about 0.18 to 27.4 ug. An average of approximately 10 million reads for CD4+ cells and around 11 million reads for CD8+ cells was obtained from healthy donor samples.

From its cysteine to its phenylalanine, the CDR3 spans 14 amino acids. Only the CDR3 DNA stays, 42 bases, in frame from base 1. CDR1 SEHNR and CDR2 FQNEAQ are derived from the germline V gene (reference sequence). Genomic DNA was used as template for profiling of TCR beta VDJ combinations and CDR3 sequences. An Illumina HiSeq 2000 was used for TCR repertoire sequencing. The authors' analysis ran thus. Repertoire assessment relied on Simpson's diversity index, CDR3 size and DJ length profiles, and TRBV/TRBJ rearrangement plots. Whichever DNA sequence was most abundant in the deep sequencing data was defined as the immunodominant clone. CDR3 amino acid sequences were checked for sharing across subjects and were also compared against the VDJdb database and published repertoires. The public reads were run again by TCRdb, first through fastp at Q25 and then through MiXCR, and only productive beta chains were kept. One record per CDR3 amino acid sequence lists the most common genes and DNA. The V and J calls reflect TCRdb's pipeline rather than the authors' work. Counted in this sample were hundreds of thousands of distinct CDR3 sequences; about 70% of them appeared once. Less than 4% of the sample goes to the ten largest clones.

TCR repertoires of sorted CD4+ and CD8+ blood T cells from severe aplastic anemia patients and healthy subjects were deep-sequenced in the study. Ficoll-Paque density gradient centrifugation was used to isolate peripheral blood mononuclear cells. Before DNA extraction, CD4+ and CD8+ T cells were sorted by FACS or by magnetic beads. Comment on this clonotype: Its antigen has not been determined. At one end the junction does not follow the germline gene, possibly because of a read error.

Overall results and qualifications from the work: Patients and healthy controls showed no significant difference in CD8+ Simpson's diversity (P=0.060). Over 25 CD8+ CDR3 sequences were found in both patients and controls but appeared to be highly expressed in patients and within the immunodominant clones of the patients.

Sequencing was carried out using sorted CD4+, CD8+, or CD8+CD57+ T cells (not recorded which) from PBMCs. The TCR sequence derives from a human donor in good health, serving as a control. This chain joins TRBV7-9 to TRBJ1-1, with the D gene call left open. DNA sequence: TGTGCCAGCAGCTTAGCGGTGGCTCACACTTACAATGAGTTT. This gives the protein CASSLAVAHTYNEF.